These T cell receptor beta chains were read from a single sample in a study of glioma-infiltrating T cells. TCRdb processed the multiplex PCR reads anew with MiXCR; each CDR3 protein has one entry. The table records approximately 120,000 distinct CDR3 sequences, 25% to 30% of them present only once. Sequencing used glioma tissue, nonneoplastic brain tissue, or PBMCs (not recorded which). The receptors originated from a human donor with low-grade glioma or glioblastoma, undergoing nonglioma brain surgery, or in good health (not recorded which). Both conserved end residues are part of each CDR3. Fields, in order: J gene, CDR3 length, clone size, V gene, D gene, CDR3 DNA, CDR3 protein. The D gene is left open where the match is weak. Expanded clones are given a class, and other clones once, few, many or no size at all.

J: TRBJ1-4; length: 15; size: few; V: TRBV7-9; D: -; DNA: TGTGCCAGCAGCTTAGCCGGGCCCTATAATGAAAAACTGTTTTTT; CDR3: CASSLAGPYNEKLFF
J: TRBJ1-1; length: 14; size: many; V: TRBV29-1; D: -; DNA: TGCAGCGCCCTCCCTAACAGCGTGAACACTGAAGCTTTCTTT; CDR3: CSALPNSVNTEAFF
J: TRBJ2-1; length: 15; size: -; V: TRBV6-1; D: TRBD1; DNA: TGTGCCGGCAGCTTGGGACAGGGGGGCTACAATGAGCAGTTCTTC; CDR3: CAGSLGQGGYNEQFF
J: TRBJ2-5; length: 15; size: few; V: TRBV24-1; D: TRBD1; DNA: TGTGCCACCAGTGAGGGCAGGGGGCGCCAAGAGACCCAGTACTTC; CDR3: CATSEGRGRQETQYF
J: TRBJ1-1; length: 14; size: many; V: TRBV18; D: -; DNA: TGTGCCAGCTCACCACTGGGACAGAACACTGAAGCTTTCTTT; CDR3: CASSPLGQNTEAFF
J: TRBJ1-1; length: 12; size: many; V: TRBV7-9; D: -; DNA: TGTGCCAGCAGCTCGGTGGGCACTGAAGCTTTCTTT; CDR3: CASSSVGTEAFF
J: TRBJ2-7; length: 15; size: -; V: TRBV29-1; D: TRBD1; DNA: TGCAGCGTTCCCGCCCCGGGGACAGGCTCCTACGAGCAGTACTTC; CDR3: CSVPAPGTGSYEQYF
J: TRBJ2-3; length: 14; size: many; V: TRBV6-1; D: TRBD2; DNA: TGTGCCAGCAAAATTAGCGGGGACACAGATACGCAGTATTTT; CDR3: CASKISGDTDTQYF
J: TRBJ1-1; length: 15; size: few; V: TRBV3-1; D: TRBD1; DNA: TGTGCCAGTAGCCAAAGGGACAGGGGGAACACTGAAGCTTTCTTT; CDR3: CASSQRDRGNTEAFF
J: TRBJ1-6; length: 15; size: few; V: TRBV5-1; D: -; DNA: TGCGCCAGCAGCTTGAACGGGGCGCTTAATTCACCCCTCCACTTT; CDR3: CASSLNGALNSPLHF
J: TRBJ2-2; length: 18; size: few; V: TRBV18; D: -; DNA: TGTGCCAGCTCACCACCCCTAAAGGGACACCCGAACACCGGGGAGCTGTTTTTT; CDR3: CASSPPLKGHPNTGELFF
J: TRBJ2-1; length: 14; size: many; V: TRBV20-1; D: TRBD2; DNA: TGCAGTGCTACCCCTGGCGGGAGGGCCCATGAGCAGTTCTTC; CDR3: CSATPGGRAHEQFF
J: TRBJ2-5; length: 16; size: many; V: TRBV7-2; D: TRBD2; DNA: TGTGCCAGCAGCTTAGCAGGGACTAGCGGGGGTGAGACCCAGTACTTC; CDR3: CASSLAGTSGGETQYF
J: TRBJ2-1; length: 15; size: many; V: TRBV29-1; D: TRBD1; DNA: TGCAGCGTTGAAGGCGGCCGGACAGGGTACAATGAGCAGTTCTTC; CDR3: CSVEGGRTGYNEQFF
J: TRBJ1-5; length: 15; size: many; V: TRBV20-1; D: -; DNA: TGCAGTGCTAGAGCCGGGGCGGAAAGCAATCAGCCCCAGCATTTT; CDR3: CSARAGAESNQPQHF
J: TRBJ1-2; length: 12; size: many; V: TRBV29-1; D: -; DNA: TGCAGCGCCGTGCCGGGACCCTATGGCTACACCTTC; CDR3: CSAVPGPYGYTF
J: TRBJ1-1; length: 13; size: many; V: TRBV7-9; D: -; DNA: TGTGCCAGCAGCTGGACAGAACTCAATGAAGCTTTCTTT; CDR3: CASSWTELNEAFF
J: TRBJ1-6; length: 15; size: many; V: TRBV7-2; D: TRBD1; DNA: TGTGCCAGCAGGACGGACAGGGCCTATAATTCACCCCTCCACTTT; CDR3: CASRTDRAYNSPLHF
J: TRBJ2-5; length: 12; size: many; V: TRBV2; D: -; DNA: TGTGCCAGCAGTGAGAACAGAGAGACCCAGTACTTC; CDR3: CASSENRETQYF
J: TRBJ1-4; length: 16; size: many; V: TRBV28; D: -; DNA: TGTGCCAGCAGTTTTTCCGGGGCCGCAACTAATGAAAAACTGTTTTTT; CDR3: CASSFSGAATNEKLFF
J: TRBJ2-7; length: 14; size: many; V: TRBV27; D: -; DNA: TGTGCCAGCAGTTTAGATCAGGGAGTCAACGAGCAGTACTTC; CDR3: CASSLDQGVNEQYF
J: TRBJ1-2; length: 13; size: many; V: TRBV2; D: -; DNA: TGTGCGCTGGCGGGAACTGAAGAAAATGGCTACACCTTC; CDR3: CALAGTEENGYTF
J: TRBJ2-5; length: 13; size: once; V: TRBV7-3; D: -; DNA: TGTGCCAGCAGCTTAAATATGGAAGAGACCCAGTACTTC; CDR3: CASSLNMEETQYF
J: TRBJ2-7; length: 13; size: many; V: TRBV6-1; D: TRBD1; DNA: TGTGCCAGCAGTTTCGGGGACAGGGTCGAGCAGTACTTC; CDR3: CASSFGDRVEQYF
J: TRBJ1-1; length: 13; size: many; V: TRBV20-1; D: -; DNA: TGCAGTGCTAGGGCCGTAGGCGACACTGAAGCTTTCTTT; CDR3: CSARAVGDTEAFF
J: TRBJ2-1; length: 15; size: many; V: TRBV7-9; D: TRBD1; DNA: TGTGCCAGCATCCGGGATGGGACAGGGCCCCAAGAGCAGTTCTTC; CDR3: CASIRDGTGPQEQFF
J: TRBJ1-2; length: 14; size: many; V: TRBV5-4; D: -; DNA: TGTGCCAGCAGCTTGGCCGGTTGGGGACGTGGCTACACCTTC; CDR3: CASSLAGWGRGYTF
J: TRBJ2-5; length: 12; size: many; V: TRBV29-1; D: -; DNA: TGCAGCATTAGGGCTTTCCAAGAGACCCAGTACTTC; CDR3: CSIRAFQETQYF
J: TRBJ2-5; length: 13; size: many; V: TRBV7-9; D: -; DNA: TGTGCCAGCAGCTACGGACAGCAAGAGACCCAGTACTTC; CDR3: CASSYGQQETQYF
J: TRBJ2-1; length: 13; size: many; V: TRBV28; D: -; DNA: TGTGCCAGCACATTCAACAGATACAATGAGCAGTTCTTC; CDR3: CASTFNRYNEQFF
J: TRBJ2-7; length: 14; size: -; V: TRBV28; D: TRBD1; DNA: TGTGCCAGCACGCCGGGACAGGGAACCTACGAGCAGTACTTC; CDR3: CASTPGQGTYEQYF
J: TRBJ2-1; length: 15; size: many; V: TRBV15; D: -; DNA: TGTGCCACCAGCAGAGACCTCCATAGTCTCCATGAGCAGTTCTTC; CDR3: CATSRDLHSLHEQFF
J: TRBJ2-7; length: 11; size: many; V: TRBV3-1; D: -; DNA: TGTGCCAGCAGCCAAGGGCCTGAGCAGTACTTC; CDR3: CASSQGPEQYF
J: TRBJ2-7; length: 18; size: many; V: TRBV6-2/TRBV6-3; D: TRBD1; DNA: TGTGCCAGCAGTAACCTTCAGGGGACAGACACACCTTACTACGAGCAGTACTTC; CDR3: CASSNLQGTDTPYYEQYF
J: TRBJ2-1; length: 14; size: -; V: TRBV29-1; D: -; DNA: TGCAGCGTTGAGAGGCAGGGACGTTACAATGAGCAGTTCTTC; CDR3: CSVERQGRYNEQFF
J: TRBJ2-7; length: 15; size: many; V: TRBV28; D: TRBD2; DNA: TGTGCCAGCAGTTTTGGGACTAGCGGGAACGAGGAGCAGTACTTC; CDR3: CASSFGTSGNEEQYF
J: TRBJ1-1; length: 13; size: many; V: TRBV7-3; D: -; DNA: TGTGCCAGCAGCTCAAGACAGCTCACTGAAGCTTTCTTT; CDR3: CASSSRQLTEAFF
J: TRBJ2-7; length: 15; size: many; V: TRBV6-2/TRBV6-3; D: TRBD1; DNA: TGTGCCAGCAGTCCTTCGGACAGGGACAGCGACGAGCAGTACTTC; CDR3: CASSPSDRDSDEQYF
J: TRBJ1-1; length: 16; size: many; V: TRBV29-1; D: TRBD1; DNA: TGCAGCGTTGAAGGAACCCCCCGACAGGGCAACACTGAAGCTTTCTTT; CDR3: CSVEGTPRQGNTEAFF
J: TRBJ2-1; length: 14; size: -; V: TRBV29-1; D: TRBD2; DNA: TGCAGCGTTGGCGGGAGAAATCCCTACAATGAGCAGTTCTTC; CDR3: CSVGGRNPYNEQFF
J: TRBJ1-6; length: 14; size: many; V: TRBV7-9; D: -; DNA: TGTGCCAGCAGAAGACAAGGCTATAATTCACCCCTCCACTTT; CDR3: CASRRQGYNSPLHF
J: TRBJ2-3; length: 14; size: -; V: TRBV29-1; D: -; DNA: TGCAGCGTCGTCGACAGCACCTCAGCAGATACGCAGTATTTT; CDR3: CSVVDSTSADTQYF
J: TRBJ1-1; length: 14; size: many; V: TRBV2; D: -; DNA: TGTGCCAGCAGTAGGAGCAGGGTATGGACTGAAGCTTTCTTT; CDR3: CASSRSRVWTEAFF
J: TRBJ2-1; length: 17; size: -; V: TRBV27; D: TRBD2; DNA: TGTGCCAGCAGAGGACTAGCGGGAGGCCATATCTACAATGAGCAGTTCTTC; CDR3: CASRGLAGGHIYNEQFF